The 27 T cell receptor beta chains in this list originate from one sample, sequenced in a study of T cell changes during pregnancy in multiple sclerosis. The table came from immunoSEQ multiplex PCR; TCRdb's copy has only in-frame clones and leaves some out. The sample has approximately 74,000 clones, approximately 90% seen once. The material sequenced was peripheral blood, taken before pregnancy. The source of these receptors is a female donor with multiple sclerosis, enrolled in a pregnancy study.

This chain links TRBV11-1 with TRBJ1-1, with D unclear. The CDR3 covers 13 residues. Germline-derived CDR1 and CDR2 are SGHAT and FQDESV (reference sequence). V was clipped by 0 bases and J by 8 bases, with 10 bases between them. The CDR3 DNA is TGTGCCAGCAGCTTAGCGCCGGTAAGAGAAGCTTTCTTT. Protein product: CASSLAPVREAFF.

J is TRBJ1-3 and V is TRBV7-2, with D possibly matching TRBD1 (6 bases). Germline CDR1 reads SGHTA; CDR2 reads FQGNSA. This CDR3 has 16 residues. V lost 3 bases and J 3 bases, leaving 15 bases between the germline ends. CDR3: CASSFLDRNDGNTIYF. CDR3 coding DNA: TGTGCCAGCAGCTTCCTAGACAGGAATGATGGAAACACCATATATTTT.

The J gene is TRBJ1-5, the V gene TRBV15; D call uncertain. The CDR3 consists of 14 residues. Germline loops: CDR1 LNHNV, CDR2 YYDKDF (reference sequence). Trimming took off 0 bases at V and 5 bases at J, with 8 bases between the two ends. The CDR3 loop is CATSRDRSHQPQHF. In DNA, the CDR3 is TGTGCCACCAGCAGAGATCGCAGTCATCAGCCCCAGCATTTT.

The CDR3 spells CASSEREQGLETQYF. The CDR3 DNA reads as TGCGCCAGCAGTGAACGGGAACAGGGTTTGGAGACCCAGTACTTC. The rearrangement links TRBV10-2 to TRBJ2-5; D is possibly TRBD1 (6 bases). Germline V lookup: CDR1 WSHSY, CDR2 SAAADI. CDR3 length equals 15 residues. The V and J ends lost 3 bases and 5 bases respectively, with 16 bases between them.

The sample holds a few counts of this clone. The chain joins TRBV9 to TRBJ2-7; 11 bases are shared with TRBD2. Germline-derived CDR1 and CDR2 are SGDLS and YYNGEE. The CDR3 spans 18 residues. With 1 base clipped from V and 5 bases from J, the junction kept 14 bases outside the gene matches. The CDR3 DNA reads as TGTGCCAGCAGCGTATCCACCGGGTTAGCGGGGGGGCCCCACGAGCAGTACTTC. Amino acids: CASSVSTGLAGGPHEQYF.

The gene calls are TRBV6-5 and TRBJ2-3; D is uncertain. The V end lost 6 bases, the J end lost 1 base, and 11 bases lay between the germline ends. The CDR3 loop spans 14 amino acids. CDR1 and CDR2 from the germline V gene are MNHEY and SVGAGI. This CDR3 reads CASRYELGTDTQYF. The CDR3 DNA sequence: TGTGCCAGCAGGTACGAGTTGGGCACAGATACGCAGTATTTT.

V is TRBV25-1 and J is TRBJ1-6; D gene unclear. CDR1 MGHDK and CDR2 SYGVNS come from the germline V gene. Trimming removed 2 bases from V and 7 bases from J, with 9 bases in between. The CDR3 contains 14 residues. DNA of the CDR3: TGTGCCAGCAGTGAACACGGCAGGAATTCACCCCTCCACTTT. Translated, it gives CASSEHGRNSPLHF.

This clone was detected only a few times. This chain links TRBV7-2 with TRBJ1-2; D ambiguous. Trimming removed 5 bases from V and 3 bases from J, with 19 bases in between. CDR1 is SGHTA and CDR2 is FQGNSA in the germline V gene. The CDR3 has 16 residues. CDR3: CASSPYLTSPDYGYTF. Written as DNA, the CDR3 is TGTGCCAGCAGCCCTTACTTGACAAGCCCCGACTATGGCTACACCTTC.

In this sample, this clone turned up a few times. V usage is TRBV19 and J usage is TRBJ1-1; 8 nucleotides align to TRBD1. There are 14 residues in the CDR3. Germline V gives CDR1 LNHDA, CDR2 SQIVND (reference sequence). V gave up 6 bases and J gave up 1 base; unmatched junction bases: 4. The CDR3 DNA follows: TGTGCCAGTAGCTCAGGACAGGGGAACACTGAAGCTTTCTTT. Translation: CASSSGQGNTEAFF.

Note on this clone: In the same sample, other DNA sequences code for this CDR3. The V gene is TRBV7-2, the J gene TRBJ2-7, with 7 nucleotides matching TRBD2. The CDR3 has 12 residues. Trimming at V came to 5 bases and at J to 10 bases, leaving 8 bases not matched to a gene. From germline, CDR1 is SGHTA and CDR2 FQGNSA. CDR3 bases: TGTGCCAGCAGCCCCCGGGAGGAGAAACAGTACTTC. It specifies CASSPREEKQYF.

The chain combines TRBV7-9 with TRBJ2-3; perhaps TRBD1 as D (5 bases). The germline gives CDR1 SEHNR, CDR2 FQNEAQ (reference sequence). Trimming cost V 5 bases and J 2 bases, with 14 bases left between them. CDR3 length: 15 amino acids. The CDR3 nucleotides are TGTGCCAGCAGCCCTTCGGCAGGGTACACAGATACGCAGTATTTT. This codes for CASSPSAGYTDTQYF. The variable domain in full, with the rest retrieved from reference TRBV7-9 and TRBJ2-3, is DTGVSQNPRHKITKRGQNVTFRCDPISEHNRLYWYRQTLGQGPEFLTYFQNEAQLEKSRLLSDRFSAERPKGSFSTLEIQRTEQGDSAMYLCASSPSAGYTDTQYFGPGTRLTVL.

V usage is TRBV19 and J usage is TRBJ1-1, with D hard to call. Trimming stripped 1 base from V and 2 bases from J, with 8 bases between. Germline values: CDR1 LNHDA, CDR2 SQIVND (reference sequence). This CDR3 contains 14 residues. The CDR3 nucleotides read TGTGCCAGTAGTATAGCGGGGAGTAACACTGAAGCTTTCTTT. This encodes CASSIAGSNTEAFF.

The genes are TRBV11-2 and TRBJ2-3; the match to TRBD2 covers 13 bases. Per the germline V gene, CDR1 is SGHAT and CDR2 is FQNNGV. V was pared by 0 bases and J by 5 bases, with 5 bases of the junction left unmatched. The CDR3 totals 17 residues. The CDR3 bases are TGTGCCAGCAGCTTAGACGGACTAGCGGGAGTGGTAGATACGCAGTATTTT. Residues: CASSLDGLAGVVDTQYF.

CDR3 nucleotides: TGTGCCAGCAGCTTGACCAAGTACAGGGGAAACACCATATATTTT. Amino acids: CASSLTKYRGNTIYF. The V gene is TRBV7-9, the J gene TRBJ1-3, with a possible D match to TRBD1 (5 bases). CDR3 length: 15 amino acids. Trimming left V 3 bases short and J 4 bases short, with 13 bases between. CDR1 is SEHNR, CDR2 FQNEAQ, per germline (reference sequence).

Only a few counts were recorded for this clone. CDR3 sequence: CAWSLTGGYSGANVLTF. CDR3 sequence (DNA): TGTGCCTGGAGTTTGACAGGGGGTTACTCTGGGGCCAACGTCCTGACTTTC. J is TRBJ2-6 and V is TRBV30, with 9 bases identical to TRBD1. The CDR3 is 17 amino acids. Germline assignment: CDR1 GTSNPN and CDR2 SVGIG (reference sequence). Unmatched junction bases numbered 5, after V lost 2 bases and J lost 0 bases.

The chain couples TRBV7-9 to TRBJ1-1, with 11 bases lining up with TRBD1. Per the germline V gene, CDR1 is SEHNR and CDR2 is FQNEAQ (reference sequence). The junction had 1 base not matched to a gene; V was cut back by 3 bases and J by 4 bases. The CDR3 runs 14 residues. The CDR3 bases are TGTGCCAGCAGCTTCGGGACAGGGGGCACTGAAGCTTTCTTT. Protein: CASSFGTGGTEAFF.

The rearrangement links TRBV6-1 to TRBJ1-5; maybe TRBD1 (5 bases). Per the germline V gene, CDR1 is MNHNS and CDR2 is SASEGT. The CDR3 has 17 residues. Trimming shortened V by 0 bases and J by 1 base, and 13 bases separated the two germline ends. CDR3 protein: CASSEARGGGSNQPQHF. The CDR3 DNA is TGTGCCAGCAGTGAAGCCCGAGGTGGGGGGAGCAATCAGCCCCAGCATTTT.

The V call is TRBV5-1, the J call TRBJ2-2, with TRBD1 identical over 9 bases. The CDR3 is 15 residues long. The V and J ends lost 4 bases and 6 bases, in that order; junction bases with no gene match: 7. Germline V gene lookup returns CDR1 SGHRS and CDR2 YFSETQ. As DNA, the CDR3 is TGCGCCAGCAGCCGGGACAGGGAAGATGCCGGGGAGCTGTTTTTT. It specifies CASSRDREDAGELFF.

The CDR3 DNA reads as TGCAGCGTGCCGGGACAGGGGACTACTAGCGGGGCCTACAATGAGCAGTTCTTC. Amino acid sequence: CSVPGQGTTSGAYNEQFF. J is TRBJ2-1 and V is TRBV29-1, with D tentatively TRBD1 or TRBD2 (10 bases each). The V end was cut by 6 bases, the J end by 2 bases, with 26 bases between. Germline V gene sequence: CDR1 SQVTM, CDR2 ANQGSEA. The CDR3 is 18 residues long.

V is TRBV7-8 and J is TRBJ1-2; TRBD1 matches 7 bases. This CDR3 is 14 amino acids long. V trimming: 1 base; J trimming: 12 bases; junction bases outside the gene matches: 11. The germline V gene encodes CDR1 SGHVS and CDR2 FQNEAQ. Written as DNA, the CDR3 is TGTGCCAGCAGCTTAGGAAAACACGGACAGGCGGACACCTTC. Its protein product is CASSLGKHGQADTF.

This chain uses TRBV19 with TRBJ2-1, with D perhaps TRBD2 (5 bases). Germline V CDR1 and CDR2: LNHDA, SQIVND (reference sequence). V shed 10 bases and J shed 4 bases, with 23 bases lying between them. This CDR3 has 16 residues. CDR3 sequence: CATSGNPLRVYNEQFF. The CDR3, as DNA: TGTGCCACCTCGGGAAACCCACTAAGGGTTTACAATGAGCAGTTCTTC.

V gene TRBV29-1 combines with J gene TRBJ2-2; maybe TRBD2 (6 bases). Trimming removed 4 bases from V and 6 bases from J, with 6 bases in between. The CDR3 totals 11 residues. Germline loops: CDR1 SQVTM, CDR2 ANQGSEA. CDR3 loop: CSVGGAGELFF. CDR3 DNA: TGCAGCGTTGGGGGGGCCGGGGAGCTGTTTTTT.

The genes are TRBV7-6 and TRBJ2-1, with a tentative D call TRBD2 (5 bases). V shed 5 bases and J shed 4 bases, with 12 bases lying between them. Germline CDR1 is SGHVS and CDR2 is FNYEAQ. This CDR3 is 14 amino acids long. CDR3 loop: CASSPVGDYNEQFF. The CDR3, as DNA: TGTGCCAGCAGCCCGGTCGGGGATTACAATGAGCAGTTCTTC.

This chain links TRBV2 with TRBJ1-1; 7 bases match TRBD1. The V gene's germline CDR1 is SNHLY and CDR2 FYNNEI. CDR3 size: 13 residues. Trimming at V came to 8 bases and at J to 5 bases, leaving 8 bases not matched to a gene. The CDR3 here is CASGVRGRTEAFF. The DNA of the CDR3 is TGTGCCAGCGGGGTCAGGGGGAGGACTGAAGCTTTCTTT.

In its sample, this clone was seen once. V and J are TRBV19 and TRBJ1-1; D perhaps matches TRBD1 (5 bases). Germline lookup yields CDR1 LNHDA and CDR2 SQIVND (reference sequence). The CDR3 has 13 amino acids. Trimming cost V 7 bases and J 6 bases, with 15 bases left between them. The CDR3 loop is CASTPGGGAEAFF. The CDR3 bases are TGTGCCAGTACTCCAGGAGGAGGGGCTGAAGCTTTCTTT.

This chain joins TRBV6-5 and TRBJ1-1, with 8 bases lining up with TRBD1. The CDR3 has 14 amino acids. Germline V gene data show CDR1 as MNHEY and CDR2 as SVGAGI. The V and J ends lost 0 bases and 5 bases, in that order; junction bases with no gene match: 2. The DNA for the CDR3 is TGTGCCAGCAGTTACTCGGACAGGGTTACTGAAGCTTTCTTT. Residues: CASSYSDRVTEAFF.

This clone was counted a single time. The rearrangement joins TRBV10-2 to TRBJ1-5, with 7 bases lining up with TRBD1. The V and J ends lost 5 bases and 1 base, in that order; junction bases with no gene match: 5. The CDR3 spans 15 residues. Germline CDR1 and CDR2: WSHSY and SAAADI. For the CDR3, the DNA is TGCGCCAGCAGTCACGGGACAGTGAGCAATCAGCCCCAGCATTTT. Translating it yields CASSHGTVSNQPQHF.